This record concerns one T cell receptor (beta chain) sequence. Its specific antigen is unknown. The data are from a study of synovial regulatory T cells in juvenile arthritis (dated by TCRdb to the mid-2010s). About the study as a whole: Of the sequenced patients, 5 or 6 received methotrexate, one received methotrexate plus infliximab, three were therapy-naive, and one had no treatment information. The study compared TCRbeta CDR3 repertoires of blood iaTreg cells, other blood Treg cells and synovial fluid Treg cells from matched patient samples. Although effector T cell subsets in the cohort were also sequenced for comparisons, the Treg dataset on its own covers only blood and synovial fluid Treg cells. The TCR repertoire comparisons covered Treg and Teff subsets from roughly twelve JIA patients with active disease. General study outcomes and caveats: Compared with other blood Treg cells, blood iaTreg cells had lower TCR diversity, a finding consistent with antigen-driven expansion. Across patients, iaTreg TCR repertoires were largely private and overlapped partially with synovial Teff repertoires and blood CPL repertoires. Synovial Treg cells shared more CDR3 sequences with iaTreg cells than with other blood Treg cells, and Chao-Jaccard similarity confirmed that synovial Treg cells were more closely related to iaTreg cells.

The donors for the TCR repertoire analysis were about 11 juvenile idiopathic arthritis patients with active disease who had not reached inactive disease, of whom 3 were polyarticular and 8 were oligoarticular. The median age of the TCR-sequenced patients was roughly 12 years (range about 2.1-25), and their median disease duration was around seven years (range 0.2-19.1). Samples for TCR repertoire analysis were collected at two centres in Italy. Peripheral blood mononuclear cells were separated on a Histopaque-1077 density gradient and then cryopreserved in around 90% FCS with around 10% DMSO. The library was prepared using the immunoSEQ multiplex PCR assay. TCRbeta CDR3 sequencing was carried out by Adaptive Biotechnologies. In the paper's pipeline: Repertoire similarity used the Chao-modified Jaccard index and median clonotype overlap from 200 random subsamples at equal sample size. Similarity analyses used either productive nucleotide sequences or in silico-translated amino acid sequences. Hierarchical clustering with single linkage and t-SNE based on Chao-modified Jaccard distances were applied for the comparison of repertoires. Repertoire diversity was measured with the Renyi index after sample size normalisation across a range of alpha values. The clones in this table, taken by TCRdb from immuneACCESS, are in-frame only. Not every clone is retained; where verified, under half of the shortfall comes from an unresolved V gene, and the cause of the rest is unknown. The V and J calls and the clone size are those of that table, but D and trimming were determined from the DNA. This sample's table lists approximately 9,300 clones. The top ten clones comprise around 0.72% of the sample.

For CDR1 and CDR2, the germline V gene lists SGHDT and YYEEEE. The CDR3 runs 12 amino acids, cysteine and phenylalanine included. No nucleotide data were recorded. The chain uses TRBV5-6 and TRBJ2-3; TCRdb's D call of TRBD2 is untestable without DNA. Sequenced input: Treg cells from blood. The cell subset or site label of this sample denotes: remaining (HLA-DR-negative) circulating blood Treg cells. The source is a donor younger than 30 with juvenile idiopathic arthritis. The CDR3 protein: CASSYYTDTQYF.